The 25 T cell receptor beta chains below all came from one sample that was sequenced in a study of Siglec-9 on CD8 T cells in melanoma. Only in-frame clones appear in the TCRdb table, and some are missing; sequencing was by immunoSEQ multiplex PCR. The table has approximately 35,000 clones, around 82% seen once. Material for sequencing was Siglec-9- CD8+ T cells sorted from blood. The receptors derive from a human donor in good health.

The CDR3 nucleotides are TGTGCCTGGGGATCCGGGACAGGGATGAACACTGAAGCTTTCTTT. As protein: CAWGSGTGMNTEAFF. This rearrangement joins TRBV30 to TRBJ1-1; 9 nucleotides match TRBD1. Trimming took 5 bases from V and 0 from J; bases not matched to a gene: 7. The V gene's germline CDR1 is GTSNPN and CDR2 SVGIG (reference sequence). This CDR3 has 15 amino acids.

The rearrangement joins TRBV5-1 to TRBJ1-1; TRBD1 aligns across 9 bases. Trimming removed 4 bases from V and 8 bases from J; junction bases left unmatched: 3. The CDR3 extends over 12 amino acids. Germline CDR1 and CDR2: SGHRS and YFSETQ. CDR3 sequence: CASSGDRAEAFF. Written as DNA, the CDR3 is TGCGCCAGCAGCGGGGACAGGGCGGAAGCTTTCTTT. The full variable domain, completed using reference TRBV5-1 and TRBJ1-1, is KAGVTQTPRYLIKTRGQQVTLSCSPISGHRSVSWYQQTPGQGLQFLFEYFSETQRNKGNFPGRFSGRQFSNSRSEMNVSTLELGDSALYLCASSGDRAEAFFGQGTRLTVV.

V is TRBV5-4 and J is TRBJ2-1, with a possible D match to TRBD2 (5 bases). Germline V gives CDR1 SGHNT, CDR2 YYREEE (reference sequence). V lost 1 base, J lost 2 bases, and 10 bases lay in between. The CDR3 sequence is 15 residues long. The CDR3 reads CASSLNWGAYNEQFF. The CDR3 bases are TGTGCCAGCAGCTTGAACTGGGGAGCCTACAATGAGCAGTTCTTC. The variable domain in full, completed from reference TRBV5-4 and TRBJ2-1, reads ETGVTQSPTHLIKTRGQQVTLRCSSQSGHNTVSWYQQALGQGPQFIFQYYREEENGRGNFPPRFSGLQFPNYSSELNVNALELDDSALYLCASSLNWGAYNEQFFGPGTRLTVL.

The chain joins TRBV19 to TRBJ2-7; D is undetermined. The CDR3 is made up of 13 amino acids. V was pared by 3 bases and J by 7 bases, with 13 bases between. Germline V lookup: CDR1 LNHDA, CDR2 SQIVND (reference sequence). The CDR3 sequence is CASSIYESREQYF. The CDR3, as DNA: TGTGCCAGTAGTATTTACGAGAGCCGGGAGCAGTACTTC. Full variable domain (rest looked up from reference TRBV19 and TRBJ2-7): DGGITQSPKYLFRKEGQNVTLSCEQNLNHDAMYWYRQDPGQGLRLIYYSQIVNDFQKGDIAEGYSVSREKKESFPLTVTSAQKNPTAFYLCASSIYESREQYFGPGTRLTVT.

This chain joins TRBV6-1 and TRBJ2-7, with D possibly matching TRBD2 (6 bases). The germline CDR1 and CDR2 sequences are MNHNS and SASEGT. Trimming stripped 11 bases from V and 2 bases from J, with 10 bases between. This CDR3 region has 11 residues. This chain's CDR3 is CAYGGTYEQYF. The CDR3 DNA is TGTGCCTACGGGGGAACCTACGAGCAGTACTTC.

The V and J genes are TRBV19 and TRBJ2-1, with 8 bases that match TRBD2. The CDR3 totals 15 residues. Germline V gene lookup returns CDR1 LNHDA and CDR2 SQIVND (reference sequence). The ends lost 4 bases at V and 2 bases at J; junction bases unmatched: 4. The CDR3 sequence is CASSSSGAPYNEQFF. The CDR3 DNA is TGTGCCAGTAGTAGTAGCGGGGCACCCTACAATGAGCAGTTCTTC.

The rearrangement joins TRBV6-1 to TRBJ2-2; a weak D match, TRBD2 (6 bases). Germline V gene lookup returns CDR1 MNHNS and CDR2 SASEGT. This CDR3 has 15 residues. V was pared by 0 bases and J by 4 bases, with 9 bases between. This CDR3 is CASSEASGLTGELFF. CDR3 coding DNA: TGTGCCAGCAGTGAAGCTAGCGGACTCACCGGGGAGCTGTTTTTT.

The rearrangement links TRBV6-5 to TRBJ2-7, with D perhaps given as TRBD1 or TRBD2 (5 bases each). Germline V lookup: CDR1 MNHEY, CDR2 SVGAGI. The V and J ends lost 6 bases and 4 bases respectively, with 16 bases between them. There are 14 residues in the CDR3. CDR3: CASSPAGREYEQYF. The CDR3 coding sequence is TGTGCCAGCAGCCCCGCAGGCAGGGAGTACGAGCAGTACTTC.

This rearrangement joins TRBV27 to TRBJ2-6; D gene unclear. The CDR3 contains 15 residues. Germline CDR1 and CDR2: MNHEY and SMNVEV (reference sequence). V dropped 10 bases and J dropped 0 bases, with 13 bases sitting between them. DNA for the CDR3: TGTGCCACCGGACCCATTCTCTCTGGGGCCAACGTCCTGACTTTC. Encoded protein: CATGPILSGANVLTF.

The sample holds a few counts of this clone. The CDR3 nucleotides are TGTGCCAGCAGCCCGGGACAGGGGGAAAGTCAGCCCCAGCATTTT. It is translated as CASSPGQGESQPQHF. The chain has TRBV5-4 and TRBJ1-5, with 11 bases aligning to TRBD1. The CDR3 contains 15 residues. Germline values: CDR1 SGHNT, CDR2 YYREEE (reference sequence). The ends lost 4 bases at V and 6 bases at J; junction bases unmatched: 6.

This clone was seen only a few times. V is TRBV9 and J is TRBJ2-3; maybe TRBD1 (5 bases). V was clipped by 3 bases and J by 0 bases, with 11 bases between them. CDR3 length: 15 residues. Germline V gene sequence: CDR1 SGDLS, CDR2 YYNGEE. DNA of the CDR3: TGTGCCAGCAGCGCCGGACACACTAGCACAGATACGCAGTATTTT. Translating gives CASSAGHTSTDTQYF.

The chain has TRBV10-3 and TRBJ1-3, with D tentatively TRBD1 (5 bases). The V end was cut by 6 bases, the J end by 4 bases, with 16 bases between. CDR3 length: 15 amino acids. Germline CDR1 reads ENHRY; CDR2 reads SYGVKD. DNA for the CDR3: TGTGCCATCAGAATGGACGGCGGGGGGGGAAACACCATATATTTT. Protein sequence: CAIRMDGGGGNTIYF.

CDR3 sequence reads: CASSPTTETYEQYF. In nucleotides, the CDR3 is TGTGCCAGCAGTCCAACCACTGAGACCTACGAGCAGTACTTC. The genes are TRBV28 and TRBJ2-7, with D unclear. In germline, CDR1 is MDHEN, CDR2 SYDVKM. The V and J ends lost 5 bases and 2 bases respectively, with 13 bases between them. The CDR3 is 14 residues long.

This rearrangement joins TRBV7-9 to TRBJ1-2; TRBD1 aligns across 8 bases. J gave up 8 bases and V 5 bases, and 10 bases lay outside the gene matches. The germline gives CDR1 SEHNR, CDR2 FQNEAQ (reference sequence). This CDR3 contains 14 residues. The DNA for the CDR3 is TGTGCCAGCAGCCCACTGACAGGGGTGGAAGGCTACACCTTC. Residues: CASSPLTGVEGYTF.

This clone appeared a few times. This sequence joins TRBV19 and TRBJ2-7, with 10 bases lining up with TRBD1. CDR1 LNHDA and CDR2 SQIVND come from the germline V gene (reference sequence). This CDR3 comprises 14 residues. The V and J ends lost 6 bases and 6 bases, in that order; junction bases with no gene match: 8. CDR3 in amino acids: CASRMTGGSAEQYF. The DNA for the CDR3 is TGTGCCAGTAGGATGACAGGGGGCTCGGCCGAGCAGTACTTC. Drawing the rest from reference TRBV19 and TRBJ2-7, the complete variable domain is DGGITQSPKYLFRKEGQNVTLSCEQNLNHDAMYWYRQDPGQGLRLIYYSQIVNDFQKGDIAEGYSVSREKKESFPLTVTSAQKNPTAFYLCASRMTGGSAEQYFGPGTRLTVT.

The table lists this clone with a count of one. The J gene is TRBJ1-4, the V gene TRBV6-1, with no clear D. Trimming shortened V by 4 bases and J by 6 bases, and 12 bases separated the two germline ends. Germline V gives CDR1 MNHNS, CDR2 SASEGT. The CDR3 is 14 residues long. The CDR3 nucleotides are TGTGCCAGCAGTGTACTGGGAGGTCATGAAAAACTGTTTTTT. Translating it yields CASSVLGGHEKLFF.

V gene TRBV7-8 combines with J gene TRBJ1-2; weak D call: TRBD1 (5 bases). Trimming pared 5 bases from V and 7 bases from J, leaving 17 bases between. The CDR3 is 14 amino acids. The germline V gene encodes CDR1 SGHVS and CDR2 FQNEAQ. CDR3 DNA: TGTGCCAGCAGCCTCCCAGGGTCTTCTGCTGGCTACACCTTC. It yields the protein CASSLPGSSAGYTF.

This rearrangement joins TRBV6-1 to TRBJ1-2; TRBD1 matches 7 bases. The CDR3 consists of 15 residues. Germline lookup yields CDR1 MNHNS and CDR2 SASEGT. V shed 2 bases and J 2 bases; nucleotides not matched to a gene: 5. CDR3 residues: CASSEWRGRNYGYTF. As DNA, the CDR3 is TGTGCCAGCAGTGAATGGAGGGGGCGGAACTATGGCTACACCTTC.

The chain is built from TRBV7-8 and TRBJ1-4; D not certain. Germline values: CDR1 SGHVS, CDR2 FQNEAQ. V gave up 4 bases and J gave up 0 bases, with 15 bases separating them. The CDR3 contains 17 residues. This chain's CDR3 is CASSSRVSRATNEKLFF. DNA of the CDR3: TGTGCCAGCAGCTCAAGAGTCAGTCGGGCAACTAATGAAAAACTGTTTTTT.

The sample holds a few counts of this clone. The chain joins TRBV5-6 to TRBJ2-7; the D gene is possibly TRBD1 (6 bases). Germline CDR1 and CDR2: SGHDT and YYEEEE. The CDR3 is made up of 14 amino acids. V lost 4 bases to trimming and J lost 3 bases, with 14 bases between them. This CDR3 reads CASSIGQNVYEQYF. The CDR3 DNA reads as TGTGCCAGCAGCATTGGACAGAATGTCTACGAGCAGTACTTC.

This clone appeared a single time. V usage is TRBV4-1 and J usage is TRBJ2-7; D remains ambiguous. V gave up 2 bases and J gave up 0 bases, with 14 bases separating them. There are 16 residues in the CDR3. Germline CDR1 and CDR2: MGHRA and YSYEKL. The CDR3 sequence is CASSQRGPPFSYEQYF. The CDR3, as DNA: TGCGCCAGCAGCCAAAGAGGACCTCCGTTCTCCTACGAGCAGTACTTC.

This chain joins TRBV7-9 and TRBJ2-2; D remains unclear. Germline V gives CDR1 SEHNR, CDR2 FQNEAQ (reference sequence). Trimming removed 5 bases from V and 4 bases from J, with 8 bases in between. The CDR3 consists of 13 residues. CDR3 in amino acids: CASSPIITGELFF. The CDR3 region has the DNA TGTGCCAGCAGCCCGATAATCACCGGGGAGCTGTTTTTT.

The chain employs TRBV10-3 and TRBJ2-2; TRBD2 is a possible D gene (6 bases). Per the germline V gene, CDR1 is ENHRY and CDR2 is SYGVKD. V lost 11 bases, J lost 2 bases, and 15 bases lay in between. The CDR3 is 14 amino acids. The CDR3: CALQREDNTGELFF. The CDR3 DNA sequence: TGTGCCCTCCAGAGGGAGGACAACACCGGGGAGCTGTTTTTT.

This clone was seen a few times. This chain links TRBV19 with TRBJ1-5; TRBD1 matches at 7 bases. The CDR3 sequence is 13 residues long. Germline V lookup: CDR1 LNHDA, CDR2 SQIVND (reference sequence). Trimming took 7 bases from V and 2 from J; bases not matched to a gene: 2. The chain's CDR3 is CASTDRGNQPQHF. The CDR3 bases are TGTGCCAGTACCGACAGGGGCAATCAGCCCCAGCATTTT.

The V call is TRBV28, the J call TRBJ1-5; D is uncertain. Germline V gene data show CDR1 as MDHEN and CDR2 as SYDVKM. This CDR3 has 14 residues. Trimming took 3 bases from V and 3 from J, leaving 9 bases between them. This CDR3 reads CASSFRATNQPQHF. CDR3 in DNA: TGTGCCAGCAGTTTTCGGGCCACCAATCAGCCCCAGCATTTT.